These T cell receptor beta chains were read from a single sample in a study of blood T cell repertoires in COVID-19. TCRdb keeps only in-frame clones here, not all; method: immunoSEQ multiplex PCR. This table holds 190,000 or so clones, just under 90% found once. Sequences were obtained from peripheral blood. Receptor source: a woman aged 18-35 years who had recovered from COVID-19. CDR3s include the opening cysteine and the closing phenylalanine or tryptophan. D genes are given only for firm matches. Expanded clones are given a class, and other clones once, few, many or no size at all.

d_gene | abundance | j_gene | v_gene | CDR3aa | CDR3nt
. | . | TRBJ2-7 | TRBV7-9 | CASSRFGGDEQYF | TGTGCCAGCAGCCGCTTTGGAGGGGACGAGCAGTACTTC
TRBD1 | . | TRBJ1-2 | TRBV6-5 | CASSPGSGGDRGYTF | TGTGCCAGCAGCCCCGGCTCAGGGGGCGATCGGGGCTACACCTTC
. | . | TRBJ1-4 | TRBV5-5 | CASRLGGPDEKLFF | TGTGCCAGCAGGTTGGGAGGCCCGGATGAAAAACTGTTTTTT
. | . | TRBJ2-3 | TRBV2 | CASSEISHTDTQYF | TGTGCCAGCAGTGAAATTAGCCACACAGATACGCAGTATTTT
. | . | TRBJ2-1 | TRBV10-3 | CAIRHTQQGSNEQFF | TGTGCCATCAGGCACACCCAACAGGGTTCCAATGAGCAGTTCTTC
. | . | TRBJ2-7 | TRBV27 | CASSLGRGALYEQYF | TGTGCCAGCAGTTTAGGTCGGGGTGCTCTATACGAGCAGTACTTC
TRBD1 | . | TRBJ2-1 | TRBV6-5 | CASSQTGDPYNEQFF | TGTGCCAGCAGTCAGACAGGGGACCCCTACAATGAGCAGTTCTTC
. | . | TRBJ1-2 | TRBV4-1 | CASSQDNKQGLQDGYTF | TGCGCCAGCAGCCAAGATAACAAACAGGGCCTCCAGGATGGCTACACCTTC
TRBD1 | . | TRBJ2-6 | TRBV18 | CASSDRAGANVLTF | TGTGCCAGCTCCGACAGGGCTGGGGCCAACGTCCTGACTTTC
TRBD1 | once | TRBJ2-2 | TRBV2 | CASRSGTGVNGELFF | TGTGCCAGCAGGTCCGGGACAGGGGTGAACGGGGAGCTGTTTTTT
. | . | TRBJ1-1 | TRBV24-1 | CATSDFTGSKHEAFF | TGTGCCACCAGTGATTTTACAGGGTCGAAACATGAAGCTTTCTTT
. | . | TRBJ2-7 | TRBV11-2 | CASSYRTEHSSYEQYF | TGTGCCAGCAGCTACCGGACAGAACATAGCTCCTACGAGCAGTACTTC
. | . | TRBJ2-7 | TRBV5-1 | CASSRDNYEQYF | TGCGCCAGCAGCCGGGACAACTACGAGCAGTACTTC
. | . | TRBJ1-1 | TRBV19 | CASSIGGKGTEAFF | TGTGCCAGTAGTATCGGGGGGAAGGGCACTGAAGCTTTCTTT
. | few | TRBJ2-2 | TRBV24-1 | CATSDFRPGELFF | TGTGCCACCAGTGATTTTCGTCCCGGGGAGCTGTTTTTT
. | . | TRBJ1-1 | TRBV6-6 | CASTIQVGGTEAFF | TGTGCCAGCACCATACAGGTGGGAGGGACTGAAGCTTTCTTT
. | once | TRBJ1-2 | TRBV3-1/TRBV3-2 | CASSPRGHLYGYTF | TGTGCCAGCAGCCCCCGAGGACATCTCTATGGCTACACCTTC
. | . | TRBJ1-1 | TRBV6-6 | CASSPLGANTEAFF | TGTGCCAGCAGTCCCTTAGGGGCTAACACTGAAGCTTTCTTT
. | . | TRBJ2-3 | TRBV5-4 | CASSPTGDTDTQYF | TGTGCCAGCAGCCCTACCGGGGACACAGATACGCAGTATTTT
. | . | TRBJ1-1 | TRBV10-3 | CAISESRQITEAFF | TGTGCCATCAGTGAGTCAAGACAGATCACTGAAGCTTTCTTT
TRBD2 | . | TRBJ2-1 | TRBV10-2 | CASRGLAGSRYEQFF | TGCGCCAGCAGAGGCCTAGCGGGGTCGCGGTATGAGCAGTTCTTC
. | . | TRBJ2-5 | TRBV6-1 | CASSDRVATQYF | TGTGCCAGCAGTGACAGGGTCGCAACCCAGTACTTC
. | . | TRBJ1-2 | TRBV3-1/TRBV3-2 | CASSQDGRYGYTF | TGTGCCAGCAGCCAAGATGGCAGGTATGGCTACACCTTC
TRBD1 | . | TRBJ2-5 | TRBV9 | CASSVATGQQETQYF | TGTGCCAGCAGCGTAGCTACGGGACAGCAAGAGACCCAGTACTTC
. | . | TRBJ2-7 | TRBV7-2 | CASSLLGRGSYEQYF | TGTGCCAGCAGCTTATTAGGGCGGGGAAGCTACGAGCAGTACTTC
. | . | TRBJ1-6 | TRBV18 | CASSPRAESSYNSPLHF | TGTGCCAGCTCACCACGGGCAGAGAGCTCCTATAATTCACCCCTCCACTTT
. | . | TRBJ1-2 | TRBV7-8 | CASSLDSEGGLYGYTF | TGTGCCAGCAGCTTAGATTCGGAGGGTGGGTTGTATGGCTACACCTTC